This T cell receptor (beta chain) was sequenced in a study of blood T cell repertoires in COVID-19. About the study: Researchers got acute and convalescent COVID-19 samples from the United States, Italy and Spain.

TCRdb's copy holds only in-frame clones and misses some; the assay was immunoSEQ multiplex PCR. Of 100,000 to 150,000 clones detected, roughly 72% appear once; the ten largest clones hold about 6%. The CDR3 runs to 15 residues. Germline assignment: CDR1 MDHEN and CDR2 SYDVKM. The ends lost 5 bases at V and 7 bases at J; junction bases unmatched: 11. The chain uses TRBV28 and TRBJ1-5, with 7 nucleotides matching TRBD1. This receptor was taken from an elderly man with COVID-19, enrolled during active disease. What was sequenced was peripheral blood. This chain's CDR3 is CASSPNDRVDQPQHF. CDR3 nucleotide sequence: TGTGCCAGCAGTCCGAATGACAGGGTCGACCAGCCCCAGCATTTT. Looking up the rest from reference TRBV28 and TRBJ1-5 gives the full variable domain: DVKVTQSSRYLVKRTGEKVFLECVQDMDHENMFWYRQDPGLGLRLIYFSYDVKMKEKGDIPEGYSVSREKKERFSLILESASTNQTSMYLCASSPNDRVDQPQHFGDGTRLSIL.